This entry describes one T cell receptor beta chain. Its antigen is currently unknown. Trimming shortened V by 0 bases and J by 14 bases, and 13 bases separated the two germline ends. The germline CDR1 and CDR2 sequences are MNHEY and SMNVEV (reference sequence). There are 12 residues in the CDR3. Across a few donor pairs, the naive, memory, effector memory and TEMRA subsets were sequenced without stimulation. The assay looked at about 100,000 TCR templates in each sample. Produced via immunoSEQ multiplex PCR; TCRdb's table is partial and in-frame only. The sample lists about 91,000 clones, 96% occurring once. The source of the sample is a study of siplizumab effects on memory and regulatory T cells. General observations from the study: Unstimulated subset assignment was obtained for only a minor fraction of alloreactive clones. Both greater diversity than memory cells and a major contribution to the alloresponse seemed to characterize naive T cells.

The chain has TRBV27 and TRBJ1-2, with D possibly being TRBD1 (6 bases). The sample consisted of naive CD4+ T cells sorted from blood. This TCR was recovered from a human donor in good health. This CDR3 is CASSLSWGALTF. CDR3 nucleotide sequence: TGTGCCAGCAGTTTATCATGGGGGGCCCTAACCTTC.